These 17 T cell receptor beta chains came from one sample sequenced in a study of OX40 agonist ivuxolimab in advanced cancers. Using immunoSEQ multiplex PCR, the repertoire was profiled, and TCRdb retains in-frame clones only, with some absent. The profile shows tens of thousands of clones, about 85% of them singletons. This sample comprised CD4+ or CD8+ T cells sorted from blood, obtained in a trial of the OX40 agonist ivuxolimab. The receptors come from an adult with an advanced solid tumor such as melanoma, head and neck, liver or kidney cancer.

This clone appeared a single time. The V and J genes are TRBV2 and TRBJ2-1; D might be TRBD1 (7 bases). CDR1 SNHLY and CDR2 FYNNEI come from the germline V gene. Trimming took 7 bases from V and 7 from J, leaving 23 bases between them. This CDR3 has 16 amino acids. CDR3 sequence reads: CASKREATGDLNEQFF. In nucleotides, the CDR3 is TGTGCCAGCAAGAGGGAGGCTACAGGGGATTTGAATGAGCAGTTCTTC. The variable domain in full, completed from reference TRBV2 and TRBJ2-1, reads EPEVTQTPSHQVTQMGQEVILRCVPISNHLYFYWYRQILGQKVEFLVSFYNNEISEKSEIFDDQFSVERPDGSNFTLKIRSTKLEDSAMYFCASKREATGDLNEQFFGPGTRLTVL.

DNA for the CDR3: TGCGCCAGCAGCTTGTCAGGACTAGCGGGTCTAATCACAGATACGCAGTATTTT. Encoded protein: CASSLSGLAGLITDTQYF. V usage is TRBV5-1 and J usage is TRBJ2-3; TRBD2 agrees at 11 bases. Germline V gene data show CDR1 as SGHRS and CDR2 as YFSETQ. The V and J ends lost 1 base and 2 bases, in that order; junction bases with no gene match: 9. The CDR3 length is 18 residues.

The V gene is TRBV28, the J gene TRBJ1-1; no clear D. V gave up 4 bases and J gave up 12 bases, with 15 bases separating them. Germline CDR1 is MDHEN and CDR2 is SYDVKM. This CDR3 contains 12 residues. The DNA of the CDR3 is TGTGCCAGCAGTTCTTTCCCGCAGGAGACTTTCTTT. Residues: CASSSFPQETFF.

This CDR3 reads CASSIPDGGYEQYF. CDR3 sequence (DNA): TGTGCCAGCAGCATACCGGACGGAGGCTACGAGCAGTACTTC. The chain couples TRBV5-6 to TRBJ2-7, with D perhaps TRBD2 (5 bases). CDR1 SGHDT and CDR2 YYEEEE come from the germline V gene. V was trimmed by 4 bases and J by 3 bases, leaving 14 bases between them. This CDR3 has 14 residues.

The chain employs TRBV5-6 and TRBJ2-7, with no clear D. Trimming took 1 base from V and 6 from J, leaving 14 bases between them. CDR1 and CDR2 from the germline V gene are SGHDT and YYEEEE. CDR3 length: 14 residues. CDR3 DNA: TGTGCCAGCAGCTTGTACGGGCAGGCCCGCGAGCAGTACTTC. Amino acid sequence: CASSLYGQAREQYF. The full variable domain, with the rest looked up from reference TRBV5-6 and TRBJ2-7, is DAGVTQSPTHLIKTRGQQVTLRCSPKSGHDTVSWYQQALGQGPQFIFQYYEEEERQRGNFPDRFSGHQFPNYSSELNVNALLLGDSALYLCASSLYGQAREQYFGPGTRLTVT.

J is TRBJ1-4 and V is TRBV2, with D unresolved. The CDR3 loop spans 11 amino acids. Trimming stripped 6 bases from V and 8 bases from J, with 7 bases between. Germline V gene lookup returns CDR1 SNHLY and CDR2 FYNNEI. The CDR3: CASRIGEKLFF. CDR3 nucleotides: TGTGCCAGCAGAATAGGGGAAAAACTGTTTTTT.

V gene TRBV5-1 combines with J gene TRBJ2-4, with D possibly being TRBD2 (6 bases). V was clipped by 4 bases and J by 0 bases, with 17 bases between them. Looked up from germline, CDR1 is SGHRS and CDR2 is YFSETQ. This CDR3 region has 17 residues. This CDR3 reads CASSNRTWGLAKNIQYF. For the CDR3, the DNA is TGCGCCAGCAGCAATAGGACGTGGGGACTAGCCAAAAACATTCAGTACTTC.

The V gene is TRBV2, the J gene TRBJ2-5; D might be TRBD1 (6 bases). The J call may be faulty, since TRBJ2-7 better matches the DNA end. CDR3 size: 14 residues. Germline V lookup: CDR1 SNHLY, CDR2 FYNNEI. The DNA of the CDR3 is TGTGCCAGCAGCCCGGACAGAAGCTCCTACGAGCAGTACTTC. Translating gives CASSPDRSSYEQYF.

The J gene is TRBJ1-1, the V gene TRBV27; D is uncertain. Germline loops: CDR1 MNHEY, CDR2 SMNVEV (reference sequence). Trimming cost V 4 bases and J 4 bases, with 13 bases left between them. The CDR3 is made up of 14 amino acids. The CDR3 bases are TGTGCCAGCAGTTCGAATAGAATCGGCACTGAAGCTTTCTTT. This gives the protein CASSSNRIGTEAFF.

This rearrangement joins TRBV7-9 to TRBJ2-7; 13 bases match TRBD2. The germline V gene encodes CDR1 SEHNR and CDR2 FQNEAQ (reference sequence). V was pared by 1 base and J by 3 bases, with 9 bases of the junction left unmatched. This CDR3 region has 18 residues. DNA for the CDR3: TGTGCCAGCAGCTTAGGGACCCGGGGACTAGCGGGGATCTACGAGCAGTACTTC. Its translation is CASSLGTRGLAGIYEQYF.

This chain joins TRBV7-9 and TRBJ2-5; 9 positions match TRBD1. Germline CDR1 SEHNR, CDR2 FQNEAQ (reference sequence). Trimming cost V 2 bases and J 4 bases; bases outside gene matches: 5. The CDR3 spans 15 residues. CDR3 DNA sequence: TGTGCCAGCAGCTTACCGGACAGGGGAGGAGAGACCCAGTACTTC. Translated: CASSLPDRGGETQYF.

V is TRBV5-1 and J is TRBJ2-1, with 14 bases matching TRBD2. The CDR3 is 16 residues long. Trimming removed 4 bases from V and 9 bases from J; junction bases left unmatched: 9. Germline loops: CDR1 SGHRS, CDR2 YFSETQ. The CDR3 region has the DNA TGCGCCAGCAGCCCGGGTGGGACTAGCGGGAGAATTGAGCAGTTCTTC. Amino acids: CASSPGGTSGRIEQFF.

The chain joins TRBV4-1 to TRBJ1-4; TRBD1 matches at 11 bases. This CDR3 contains 15 residues. J gave up 7 bases and V 5 bases, and 6 bases lay outside the gene matches. CDR1 and CDR2 (germline): MGHRA, YSYEKL. CDR3 sequence: CASSGTGTGGEKLFF. As DNA, the CDR3 is TGCGCCAGCAGCGGAACCGGGACAGGGGGTGAAAAACTGTTTTTT.

The V and J genes are TRBV6-5 and TRBJ2-7, with D tentatively TRBD1 (6 bases). V gave up 6 bases and J gave up 6 bases, with 12 bases separating them. CDR3 size: 12 residues. Germline V gives CDR1 MNHEY, CDR2 SVGAGI. In DNA form, the CDR3 reads TGTGCCAGCAGGTACAGGGATAGCGAGCAGTACTTC. As protein: CASRYRDSEQYF.

The rearrangement uses TRBV4-1 and TRBJ1-4; D is uncertain. This CDR3 has 16 residues. Trimming took 1 base from V and 8 from J, leaving 17 bases between them. Germline loops: CDR1 MGHRA, CDR2 YSYEKL. The chain's CDR3 is CASSQAVIAMEEKLFF. CDR3 in DNA: TGCGCCAGCAGCCAAGCCGTCATCGCGATGGAAGAAAAACTGTTTTTT.

The chain combines TRBV7-9 with TRBJ2-1; 8 positions match TRBD1. V was clipped by 6 bases and J by 0 bases; unmatched bases: 7. There are 16 residues in the CDR3. Germline V lookup: CDR1 SEHNR, CDR2 FQNEAQ (reference sequence). The CDR3 sequence: CASRLRQGSSYNEQFF. The CDR3 bases are TGTGCCAGCAGACTTCGACAGGGGAGCTCCTACAATGAGCAGTTCTTC.

The chain couples TRBV4-2 to TRBJ2-3, with D possibly being TRBD1 (5 bases). CDR3 length: 13 residues. Germline V lookup: CDR1 LGHNA, CDR2 YNFKEQ. Deletions cut 4 bases from V and 11 bases from J, with 16 bases between. CDR3 region: CASSPGRGSEQYF. DNA of the CDR3: TGTGCCAGCAGCCCAGGGCGAGGTAGTGAGCAGTATTTT.